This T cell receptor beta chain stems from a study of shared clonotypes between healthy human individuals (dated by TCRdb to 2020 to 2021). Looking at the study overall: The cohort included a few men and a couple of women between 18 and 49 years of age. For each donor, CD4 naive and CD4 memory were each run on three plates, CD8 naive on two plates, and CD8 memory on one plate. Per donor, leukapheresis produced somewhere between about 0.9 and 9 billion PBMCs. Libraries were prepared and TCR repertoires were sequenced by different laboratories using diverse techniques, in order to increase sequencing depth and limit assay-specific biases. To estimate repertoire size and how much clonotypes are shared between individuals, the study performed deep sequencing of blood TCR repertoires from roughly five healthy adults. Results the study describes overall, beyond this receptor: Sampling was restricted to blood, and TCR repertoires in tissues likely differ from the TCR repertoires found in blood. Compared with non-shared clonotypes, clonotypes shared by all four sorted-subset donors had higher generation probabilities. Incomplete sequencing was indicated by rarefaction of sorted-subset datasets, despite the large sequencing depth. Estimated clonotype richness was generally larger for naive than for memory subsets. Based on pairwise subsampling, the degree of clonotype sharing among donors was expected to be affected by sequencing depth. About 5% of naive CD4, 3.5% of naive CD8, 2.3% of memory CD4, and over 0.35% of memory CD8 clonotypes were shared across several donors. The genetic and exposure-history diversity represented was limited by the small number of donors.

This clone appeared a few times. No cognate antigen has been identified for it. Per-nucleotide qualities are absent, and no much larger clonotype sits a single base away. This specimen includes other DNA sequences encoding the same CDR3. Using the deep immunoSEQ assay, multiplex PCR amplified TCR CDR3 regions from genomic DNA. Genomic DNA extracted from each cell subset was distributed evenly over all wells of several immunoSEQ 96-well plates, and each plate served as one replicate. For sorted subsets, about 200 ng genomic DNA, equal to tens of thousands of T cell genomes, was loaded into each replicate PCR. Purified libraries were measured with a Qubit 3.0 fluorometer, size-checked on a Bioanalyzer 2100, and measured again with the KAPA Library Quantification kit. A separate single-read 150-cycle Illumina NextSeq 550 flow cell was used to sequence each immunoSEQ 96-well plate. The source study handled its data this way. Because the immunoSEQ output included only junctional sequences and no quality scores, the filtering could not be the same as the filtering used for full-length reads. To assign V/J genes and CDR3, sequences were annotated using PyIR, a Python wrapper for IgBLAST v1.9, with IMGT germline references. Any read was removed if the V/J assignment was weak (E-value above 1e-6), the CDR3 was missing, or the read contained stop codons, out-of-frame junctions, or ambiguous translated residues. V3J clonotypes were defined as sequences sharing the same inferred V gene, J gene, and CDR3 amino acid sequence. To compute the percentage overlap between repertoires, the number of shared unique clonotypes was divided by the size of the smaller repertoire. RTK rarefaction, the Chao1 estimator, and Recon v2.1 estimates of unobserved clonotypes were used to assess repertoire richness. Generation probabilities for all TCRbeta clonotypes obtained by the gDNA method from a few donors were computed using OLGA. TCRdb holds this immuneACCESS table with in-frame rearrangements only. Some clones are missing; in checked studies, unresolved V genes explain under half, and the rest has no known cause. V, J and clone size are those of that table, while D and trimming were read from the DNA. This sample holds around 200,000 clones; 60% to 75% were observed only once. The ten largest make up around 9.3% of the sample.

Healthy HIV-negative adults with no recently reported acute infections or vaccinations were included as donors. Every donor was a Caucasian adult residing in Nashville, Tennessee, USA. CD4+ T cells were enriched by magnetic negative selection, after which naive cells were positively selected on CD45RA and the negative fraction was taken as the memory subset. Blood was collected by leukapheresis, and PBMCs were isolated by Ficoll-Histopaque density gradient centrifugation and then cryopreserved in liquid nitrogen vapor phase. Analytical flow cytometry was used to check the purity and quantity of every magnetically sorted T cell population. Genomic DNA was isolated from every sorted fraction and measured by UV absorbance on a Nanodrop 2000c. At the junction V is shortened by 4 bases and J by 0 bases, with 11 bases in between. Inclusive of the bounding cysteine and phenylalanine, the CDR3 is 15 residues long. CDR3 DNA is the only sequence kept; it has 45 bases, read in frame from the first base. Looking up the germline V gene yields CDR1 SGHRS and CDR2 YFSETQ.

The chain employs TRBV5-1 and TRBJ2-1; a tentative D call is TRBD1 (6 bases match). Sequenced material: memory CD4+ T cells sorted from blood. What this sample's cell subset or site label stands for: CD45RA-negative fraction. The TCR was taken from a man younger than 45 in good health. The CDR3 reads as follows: CASSLEGGSYNEQFF. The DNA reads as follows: TGCGCCAGCAGCCTGGAAGGGGGCTCCTACAATGAGCAGTTCTTC.